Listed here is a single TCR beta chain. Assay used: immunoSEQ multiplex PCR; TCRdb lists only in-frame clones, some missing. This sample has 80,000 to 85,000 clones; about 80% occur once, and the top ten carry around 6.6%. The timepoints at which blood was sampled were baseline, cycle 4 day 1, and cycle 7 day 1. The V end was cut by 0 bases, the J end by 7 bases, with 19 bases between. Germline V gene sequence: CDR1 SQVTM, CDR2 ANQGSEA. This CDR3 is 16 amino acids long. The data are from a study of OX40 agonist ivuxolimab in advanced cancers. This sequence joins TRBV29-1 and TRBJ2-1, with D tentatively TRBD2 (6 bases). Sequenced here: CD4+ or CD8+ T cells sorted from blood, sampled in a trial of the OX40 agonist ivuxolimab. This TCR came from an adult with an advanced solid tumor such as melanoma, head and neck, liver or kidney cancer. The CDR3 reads CSVEDPGLGGWNEQFF. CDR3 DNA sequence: TGCAGCGTTGAAGACCCAGGCCTGGGGGGATGGAATGAGCAGTTCTTC.